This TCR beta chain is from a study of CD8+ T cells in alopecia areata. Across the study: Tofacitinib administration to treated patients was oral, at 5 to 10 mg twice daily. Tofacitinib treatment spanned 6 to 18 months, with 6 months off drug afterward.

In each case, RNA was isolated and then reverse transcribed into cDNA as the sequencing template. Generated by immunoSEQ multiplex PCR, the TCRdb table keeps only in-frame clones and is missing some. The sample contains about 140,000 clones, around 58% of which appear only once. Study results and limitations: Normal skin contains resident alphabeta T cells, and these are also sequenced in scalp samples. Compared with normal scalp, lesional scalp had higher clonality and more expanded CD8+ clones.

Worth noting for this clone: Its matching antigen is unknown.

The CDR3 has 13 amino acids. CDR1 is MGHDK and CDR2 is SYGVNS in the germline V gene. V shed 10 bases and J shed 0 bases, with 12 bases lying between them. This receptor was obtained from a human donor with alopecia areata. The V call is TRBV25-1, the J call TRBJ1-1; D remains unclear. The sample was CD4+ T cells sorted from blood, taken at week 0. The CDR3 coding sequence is TGTGCCACCGGTACCAGTCTGAACACTGAAGCTTTCTTT. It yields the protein CATGTSLNTEAFF.